Listed below are T cell receptor beta chains from one sample, sequenced in a study of T cells expressing NK-cell markers. Following a re-call of the 5' RACE reads, TCRdb has one entry per CDR3 protein and lacks DNA. This listing includes almost 450,000 distinct CDR3 sequences. The specimen was blood T cells: a sorted CD56 or NKG2C T cell subset, CD4+ or CD8+ T cells, or bulk PBMC T cells (not recorded which). These receptors came from a woman between 18 and 75 years old in good health. The CDR3 runs from the conserved cysteine through the conserved F or W. The order of the fields is V gene, J gene, CDR3 protein.

v_call: TRBV6-2/TRBV6-3
j_call: TRBJ2-3
cdr3_aa: CASSYSLTTDTQYF

v_call: TRBV20-1
j_call: TRBJ1-1
cdr3_aa: CSGEASATYSEAFF

v_call: TRBV12-3/TRBV12-4
j_call: TRBJ2-5
cdr3_aa: CASRAAAGETQYF

v_call: TRBV9
j_call: TRBJ2-1
cdr3_aa: CASSVVGFGPYNEQFF

v_call: TRBV6-1
j_call: TRBJ1-3
cdr3_aa: CASWARQELSGNTIYF

v_call: TRBV6-5
j_call: TRBJ2-7
cdr3_aa: CASSYGGAATPYEQYF

v_call: TRBV7-3
j_call: TRBJ2-3
cdr3_aa: CASSLLAALSTDTQYF

v_call: TRBV5-6
j_call: TRBJ1-5
cdr3_aa: CASSAGSGNQPQHF

v_call: TRBV20-1
j_call: TRBJ2-3
cdr3_aa: CSARAGSGNTQYF

v_call: TRBV12-3/TRBV12-4
j_call: TRBJ2-1
cdr3_aa: CASSWGGSGEQFF

v_call: TRBV11-2
j_call: TRBJ2-2
cdr3_aa: CASSLWGTGVFGELFF